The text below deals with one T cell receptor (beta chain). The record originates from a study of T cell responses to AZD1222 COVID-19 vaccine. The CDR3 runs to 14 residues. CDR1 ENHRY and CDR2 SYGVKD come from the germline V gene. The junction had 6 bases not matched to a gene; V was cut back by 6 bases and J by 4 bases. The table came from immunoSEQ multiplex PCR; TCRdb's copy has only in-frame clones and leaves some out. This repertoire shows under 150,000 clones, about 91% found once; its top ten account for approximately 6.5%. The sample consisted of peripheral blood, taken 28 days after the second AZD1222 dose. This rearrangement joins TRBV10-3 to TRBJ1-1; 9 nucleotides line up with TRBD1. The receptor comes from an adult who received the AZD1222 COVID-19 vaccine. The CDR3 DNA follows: TGTGCCATCAGGGGGACAGGGTCTCCCACTGAAGCTTTCTTT. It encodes CAIRGTGSPTEAFF.